Sequencing of this T cell receptor beta chain was carried out in a study of cytomegalovirus exposure and HLA in healthy donors. Germline assignment: CDR1 LNHDA and CDR2 SQIVND (reference sequence). The CDR3 totals 17 residues. Losses at the gene ends were 6 bases for V and 2 bases for J; bases not matched to a gene: 13. A multiplex PCR was run with 60 Vbeta primers and 13 Jbeta primers. Sequencing was performed with immunoSEQ multiplex PCR; in TCRdb, only in-frame clones are kept and a portion is missing. The specimen's table records 50,000 or so clones. Concerning this clone itself: The antigen remains undetermined.

Study-level points and caveats: Rarity held for most TCR sequences, but there were some public TCRs that occurred in many donors.

The receptor was isolated from a middle-aged woman in good health and CMV-seronegative. This chain connects TRBV19 to TRBJ2-5; 9 bases match TRBD1. Material for sequencing was PBMCs. CDR3 sequence: CASSSLGGQGMQETQYF. CDR3 bases: TGTGCCAGTAGCTCCCTCGGGGGACAGGGTATGCAAGAGACCCAGTACTTC.